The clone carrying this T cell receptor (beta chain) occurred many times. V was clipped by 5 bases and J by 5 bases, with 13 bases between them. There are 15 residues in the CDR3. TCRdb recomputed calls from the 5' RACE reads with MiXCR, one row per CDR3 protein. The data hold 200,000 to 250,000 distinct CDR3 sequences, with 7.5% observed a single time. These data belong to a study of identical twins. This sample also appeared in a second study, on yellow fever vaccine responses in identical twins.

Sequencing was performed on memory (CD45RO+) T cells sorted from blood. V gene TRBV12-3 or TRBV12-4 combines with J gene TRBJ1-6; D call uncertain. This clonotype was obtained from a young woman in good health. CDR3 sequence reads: CASSRTVGNNSPLHF. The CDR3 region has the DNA TGTGCCAGCAGTAGGACGGTGGGCAATAATTCACCCCTCCACTTT.